A single TCR beta chain is shown here with its context. Germline assignment: CDR1 SGHTA and CDR2 FQGTGA. This CDR3 has 16 residues. The ends lost 1 base at V and 3 bases at J; junction bases unmatched: 7. The record originates from a study of cytomegalovirus exposure and HLA in healthy donors. The PCR was carried out with 60 Vbeta primers and 13 Jbeta primers. Clones were sequenced by immunoSEQ multiplex PCR, and TCRdb holds only the in-frame ones, with some missing. In the table there are some 120,000 clones, around 80% of which are singletons. The clonotype originates from a woman in her forties or fifties in good health and CMV-seropositive. The sequenced material came from PBMCs. The chain links TRBV7-3 to TRBJ2-7; 9 bases line up with TRBD1. CDR3 sequence (DNA): TGTGCCAGCAGCTTAAGCGGGGGACAGGGTAACTACGAGCAGTACTTC. Its translation: CASSLSGGQGNYEQYF.